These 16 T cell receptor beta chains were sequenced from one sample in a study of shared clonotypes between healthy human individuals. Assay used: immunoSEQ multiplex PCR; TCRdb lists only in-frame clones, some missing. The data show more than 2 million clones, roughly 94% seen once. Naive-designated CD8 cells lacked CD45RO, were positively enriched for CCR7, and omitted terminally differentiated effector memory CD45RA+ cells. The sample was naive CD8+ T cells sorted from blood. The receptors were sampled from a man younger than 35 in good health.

The CDR3 DNA reads as TGTGCCAGCAGCCCTATCACGGATACTAACTATGGCTACACCTTC. This gives the protein CASSPITDTNYGYTF. The chain uses TRBV13 and TRBJ1-2; no clear D gene. This CDR3 is 15 amino acids long. Trimming pared 5 bases from V and 0 bases from J, leaving 13 bases between. From germline, CDR1 is PRHDT and CDR2 FYEKMQ (reference sequence).

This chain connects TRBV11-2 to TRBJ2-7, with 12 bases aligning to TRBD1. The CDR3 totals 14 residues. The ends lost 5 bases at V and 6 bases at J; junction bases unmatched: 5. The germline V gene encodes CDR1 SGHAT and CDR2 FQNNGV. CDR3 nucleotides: TGTGCCAGCAGCCCTGGGACAGGGGGCTTCGAGCAGTACTTC. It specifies CASSPGTGGFEQYF.

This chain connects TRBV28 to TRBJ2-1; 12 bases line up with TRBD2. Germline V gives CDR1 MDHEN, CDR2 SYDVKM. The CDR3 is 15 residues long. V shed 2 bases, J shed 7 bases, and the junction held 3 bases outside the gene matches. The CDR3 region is CASSLGLAGPNEQFF. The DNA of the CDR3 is TGTGCCAGCAGTTTAGGACTAGCGGGACCAAATGAGCAGTTCTTC.

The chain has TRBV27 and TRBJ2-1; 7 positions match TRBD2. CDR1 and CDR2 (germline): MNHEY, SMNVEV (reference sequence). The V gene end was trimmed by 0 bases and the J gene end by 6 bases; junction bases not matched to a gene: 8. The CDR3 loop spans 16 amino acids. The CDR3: CASSLSGGSLGNEQFF. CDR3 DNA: TGTGCCAGCAGTTTATCGGGAGGGAGTTTGGGCAATGAGCAGTTCTTC.

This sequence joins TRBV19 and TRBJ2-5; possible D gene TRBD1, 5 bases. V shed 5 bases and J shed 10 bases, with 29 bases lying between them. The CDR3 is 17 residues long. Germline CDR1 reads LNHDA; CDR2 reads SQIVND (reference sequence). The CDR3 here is CASSPPGAGSFLGNQYF. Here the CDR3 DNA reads TGTGCCAGTAGTCCCCCCGGAGCAGGGTCATTCCTTGGGAACCAGTACTTC.

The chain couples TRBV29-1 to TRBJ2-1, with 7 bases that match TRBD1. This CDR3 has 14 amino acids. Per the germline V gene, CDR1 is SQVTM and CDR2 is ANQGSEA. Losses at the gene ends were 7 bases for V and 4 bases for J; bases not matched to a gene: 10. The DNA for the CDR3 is TGCAGCGCGGACCGGGACAGTACATACAATGAGCAGTTCTTC. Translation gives CSADRDSTYNEQFF.

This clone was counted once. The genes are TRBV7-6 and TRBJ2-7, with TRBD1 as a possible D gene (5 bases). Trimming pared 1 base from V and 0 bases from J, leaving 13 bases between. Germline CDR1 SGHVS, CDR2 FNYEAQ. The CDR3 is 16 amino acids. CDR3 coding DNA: TGTGCCAGCAGCTTAGGCTCGACAGAAAGCTCCTACGAGCAGTACTTC. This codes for CASSLGSTESSYEQYF.

The CDR3 protein is CASSLDLGGGSYNSPLHF. Here the CDR3 DNA reads TGTGCCAGCAGCTTAGATCTAGGGGGCGGTTCCTATAATTCACCCCTCCACTTT. This chain connects TRBV11-2 to TRBJ1-6, with 7 bases aligning to TRBD1. The CDR3 consists of 18 residues. The trim removed 0 bases at V and 1 base at J, leaving 6 bases unmatched. Germline V gene data show CDR1 as SGHAT and CDR2 as FQNNGV.

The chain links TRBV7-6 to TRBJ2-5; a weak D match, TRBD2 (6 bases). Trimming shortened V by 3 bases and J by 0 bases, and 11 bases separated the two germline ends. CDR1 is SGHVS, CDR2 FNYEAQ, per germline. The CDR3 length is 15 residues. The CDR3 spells CASSLTLAHQETQYF. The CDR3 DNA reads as TGTGCCAGCAGCTTGACCCTAGCGCACCAAGAGACCCAGTACTTC.

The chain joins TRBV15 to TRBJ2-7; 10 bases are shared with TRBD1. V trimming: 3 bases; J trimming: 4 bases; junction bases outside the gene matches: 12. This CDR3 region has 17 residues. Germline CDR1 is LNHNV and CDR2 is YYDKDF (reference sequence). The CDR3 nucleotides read TGTGCCACCAGCAGGGAAGGGACAGGGGAAATGGGGTACGAGCAGTACTTC. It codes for CATSREGTGEMGYEQYF.

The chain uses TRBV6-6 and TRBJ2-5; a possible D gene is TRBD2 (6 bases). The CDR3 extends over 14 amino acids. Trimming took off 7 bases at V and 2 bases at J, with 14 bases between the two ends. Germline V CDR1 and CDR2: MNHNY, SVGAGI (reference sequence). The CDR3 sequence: CASTFTGVQETQYF. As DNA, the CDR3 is TGTGCCAGCACCTTCACGGGAGTACAAGAGACCCAGTACTTC.

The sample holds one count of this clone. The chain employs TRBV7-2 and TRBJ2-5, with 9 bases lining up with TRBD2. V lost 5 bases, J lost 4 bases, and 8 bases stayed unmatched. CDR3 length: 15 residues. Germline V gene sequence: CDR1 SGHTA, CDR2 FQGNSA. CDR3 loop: CASSPRLAARETQYF. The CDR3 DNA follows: TGTGCCAGCAGCCCCAGACTAGCGGCTCGAGAGACCCAGTACTTC.

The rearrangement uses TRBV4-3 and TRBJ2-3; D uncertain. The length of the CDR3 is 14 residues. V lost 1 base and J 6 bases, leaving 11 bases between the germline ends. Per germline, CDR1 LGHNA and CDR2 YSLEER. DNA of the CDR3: TGCGCCAGCAGCCAAGGGTCTTTTGGTGATACGCAGTATTTT. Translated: CASSQGSFGDTQYF.

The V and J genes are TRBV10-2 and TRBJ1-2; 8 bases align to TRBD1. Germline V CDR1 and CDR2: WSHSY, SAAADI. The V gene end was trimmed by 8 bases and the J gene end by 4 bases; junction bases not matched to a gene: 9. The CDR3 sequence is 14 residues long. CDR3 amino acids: CASLLGQGSYGYTF. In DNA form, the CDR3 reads TGCGCCAGCCTTCTAGGACAGGGCTCCTATGGCTACACCTTC.

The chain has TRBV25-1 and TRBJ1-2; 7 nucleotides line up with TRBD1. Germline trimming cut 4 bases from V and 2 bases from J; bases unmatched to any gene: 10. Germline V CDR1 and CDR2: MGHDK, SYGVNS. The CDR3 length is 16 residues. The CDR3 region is CASSVSSTGRNYGYTF. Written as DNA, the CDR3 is TGTGCCAGCAGTGTCTCTTCGACAGGGAGGAACTATGGCTACACCTTC.

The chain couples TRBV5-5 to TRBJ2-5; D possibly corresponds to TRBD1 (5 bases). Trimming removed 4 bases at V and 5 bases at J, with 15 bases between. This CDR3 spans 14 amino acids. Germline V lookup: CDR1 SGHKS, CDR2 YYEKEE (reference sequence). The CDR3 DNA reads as TGTGCCAGCAGCCTTGACAGCCTTGAGGAGACCCAGTACTTC. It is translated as CASSLDSLEETQYF.